Listed here are 22 T cell receptor beta chains from one sample, sequenced in a study of cytomegalovirus exposure and HLA in healthy donors. This PCR relied on a set of 60 Vbeta primers and 13 Jbeta primers. Profiling relied on immunoSEQ multiplex PCR, and the TCRdb table lists in-frame clones only, not all of them. The data hold 180,000 or so clones, with about 9% observed a single time. Sequencing was carried out using PBMCs. Receptors originate from a young woman in good health and CMV-seropositive.

This clone has more than one count but fewer than ten. The V gene is TRBV27, the J gene TRBJ2-7; 7 nucleotides agree with TRBD1. Germline CDR1 is MNHEY and CDR2 is SMNVEV (reference sequence). V gave up 0 bases and J gave up 2 bases; unmatched junction bases: 4. CDR3 length: 15 residues. CDR3 bases: TGTGCCAGCAGTTTATCCCCGGGACAGCCCTACGAGCAGTACTTC. It translates to CASSLSPGQPYEQYF.

The chain combines TRBV5-1 with TRBJ2-5; 7 positions match TRBD1. The germline V gene encodes CDR1 SGHRS and CDR2 YFSETQ. The CDR3 contains 15 residues. V was clipped by 3 bases and J by 1 base; unmatched bases: 6. CDR3 DNA sequence: TGCGCCAGCAGCTCTCAACAGGGGCCCCAAGAGACCCAGTACTTC. This gives the protein CASSSQQGPQETQYF.

This clone was seen a few times. This chain joins TRBV10-3 and TRBJ2-3; 8 bases fit TRBD2. The V gene end was trimmed by 5 bases and the J gene end by 0 bases; junction bases not matched to a gene: 7. CDR3 length: 16 amino acids. Germline loops: CDR1 ENHRY, CDR2 SYGVKD. The CDR3 DNA reads TGTGCCATCAGTCCAACTAGCGGCACTAGCACAGATACGCAGTATTTT. Translating it yields CAISPTSGTSTDTQYF.

The genes are TRBV6-1 and TRBJ2-7; perhaps TRBD2 as D (6 bases). Germline V gene data show CDR1 as MNHNS and CDR2 as SASEGT. The CDR3 has 14 amino acids. Trimming stripped 8 bases from V and 4 bases from J, with 18 bases between. The CDR3 loop reads CASSQRGIVYEQYF. CDR3 nucleotide sequence: TGTGCCAGCTCCCAACGGGGGATCGTGTACGAGCAGTACTTC.

This clone occurred a few times. V is TRBV6-5 and J is TRBJ2-5; the D is unclear. The CDR3 length is 13 residues. Germline V CDR1 and CDR2: MNHEY, SVGAGI. Deletions cut 7 bases from V and 7 bases from J, with 16 bases between. The CDR3 sequence: CASTDLPKTTQYF. CDR3 coding DNA: TGTGCCAGCACAGACTTACCCAAGACGACCCAGTACTTC.

This clone was counted a few times. The CDR3 bases are TGTGCCAGCAGCGTTTCCGTCTCCTACGAGCAGTACTTC. Protein: CASSVSVSYEQYF. This rearrangement joins TRBV9 to TRBJ2-7; D gene unclear. Germline V gene data show CDR1 as SGDLS and CDR2 as YYNGEE. Trimming left V 2 bases short and J 0 bases short, with 6 bases between. The CDR3 consists of 13 residues.

This clone was picked up a small number of times. The V and J genes are TRBV7-2 and TRBJ1-1; D is unresolved. V was shortened by 1 base and J by 5 bases, with 14 bases between the two germline ends. The CDR3 totals 15 residues. Germline V CDR1 and CDR2: SGHTA, FQGNSA. The CDR3 region has the DNA TGTGCCAGCAGCTTAGACGCGGGGAAAGGGACTGAAGCTTTCTTT. It encodes CASSLDAGKGTEAFF.

The chain uses TRBV10-3 and TRBJ1-6; D is uncertain. V was shortened by 0 bases and J by 9 bases, with 12 bases between the two germline ends. The CDR3 spans 15 residues. From germline, CDR1 is ENHRY and CDR2 SYGVKD. The CDR3 reads CAISESMSGSSPLHF. CDR3 nucleotide sequence: TGTGCCATCAGTGAGTCCATGTCGGGGAGTTCACCCCTCCACTTT.

This clone occurred a few times. This chain uses TRBV7-2 with TRBJ2-1; 10 bases map to TRBD2. The CDR3 is 16 residues long. Losses at the gene ends were 5 bases for V and 4 bases for J; bases not matched to a gene: 8. Germline assignment: CDR1 SGHTA and CDR2 FQGNSA. The CDR3 loop is CASSHLAGVLYNEQFF. The CDR3 DNA reads as TGTGCCAGCAGCCACCTAGCGGGAGTGCTTTACAATGAGCAGTTCTTC.

This clone was seen a handful of times. V and J are TRBV5-4 and TRBJ1-2; the D gene is possibly TRBD1 (6 bases). This CDR3 region has 15 residues. The V and J ends lost 4 bases and 4 bases respectively, with 17 bases between them. The germline V gene encodes CDR1 SGHNT and CDR2 YYREEE (reference sequence). This chain's CDR3 is CASSLRDTRIYGYTF. As DNA, the CDR3 is TGTGCCAGCAGCCTCCGGGACACAAGAATCTATGGCTACACCTTC.

The chain uses TRBV14 and TRBJ1-2; D is possibly TRBD1 (5 bases). The CDR3 contains 15 residues. Germline V gene sequence: CDR1 SGHDN, CDR2 FVKESK. The germline V and J ends were trimmed by 0 bases and 2 bases, with 10 bases remaining between them. In DNA, the CDR3 is TGTGCCAGCAGCCAAGATCAGGGATCGAACTATGGCTACACCTTC. It codes for CASSQDQGSNYGYTF.

The sample holds a few counts of this clone. The chain has TRBV5-1 and TRBJ2-1; weak D call: TRBD1 (8 bases). CDR1 and CDR2 (germline): SGHRS, YFSETQ. Trimming stripped 4 bases from V and 10 bases from J, with 18 bases between. This CDR3 spans 14 amino acids. The CDR3 protein is CASSTADREGEQFF. CDR3 coding DNA: TGCGCCAGCAGCACCGCGGACAGGGAGGGAGAGCAGTTCTTC. Supplemented by reference TRBV5-1 and TRBJ2-1, the full variable domain reads KAGVTQTPRYLIKTRGQQVTLSCSPISGHRSVSWYQQTPGQGLQFLFEYFSETQRNKGNFPGRFSGRQFSNSRSEMNVSTLELGDSALYLCASSTADREGEQFFGPGTRLTVL.

V gene TRBV6-5 combines with J gene TRBJ2-2, with D hard to call. Germline CDR1 is MNHEY and CDR2 is SVGAGI. Trimming stripped 5 bases from V and 6 bases from J, with 13 bases between. There are 14 residues in the CDR3. In nucleotides, the CDR3 is TGTGCCAGCAGTCCCTCGAAGCAGGCCGGGGAGCTGTTTTTT. Translating gives CASSPSKQAGELFF.

In this sample, this clone turned up a few times. This rearrangement joins TRBV6-4 to TRBJ1-2, with TRBD1 matching over 7 bases. Trimming removed 4 bases from V and 8 bases from J; junction bases left unmatched: 7. The CDR3 has 13 residues. Germline assignment: CDR1 MRHNA and CDR2 SNTAGT. CDR3 amino acids: CASSGRQGLGYTF. CDR3 DNA sequence: TGTGCCAGCAGTGGGCGACAGGGACTGGGCTACACCTTC.

This clone occurred a few times. J is TRBJ2-7 and V is TRBV29-1, with TRBD1 matching over 7 bases. V lost 6 bases, J lost 3 bases, and 5 bases stayed unmatched. The CDR3 loop spans 12 amino acids. The V gene's germline CDR1 is SQVTM and CDR2 ANQGSEA. This CDR3 reads CSVGQPDYEQYF. As DNA, the CDR3 is TGCAGCGTGGGACAGCCTGACTACGAGCAGTACTTC.

The V gene is TRBV7-9, the J gene TRBJ2-7, with TRBD2 matching 14 bases. V dropped 5 bases and J dropped 5; count of bases not matched to a gene: 5. The CDR3 has 15 amino acids. Germline V gene sequence: CDR1 SEHNR, CDR2 FQNEAQ (reference sequence). The CDR3: CASSRTSGRINEQYF. In DNA form, the CDR3 reads TGTGCCAGCAGCCGGACTAGCGGGAGGATAAACGAGCAGTACTTC.

There are a few counts of this clone. The rearrangement links TRBV13 to TRBJ2-3, with D perhaps matching TRBD1 (6 bases). The V end lost 5 bases, the J end lost 0 bases, and 12 bases lay between the germline ends. The CDR3 is made up of 15 amino acids. Germline loops: CDR1 PRHDT, CDR2 FYEKMQ (reference sequence). CDR3 DNA: TGTGCCAGCAGCCCAACAGGGTTTAGCACAGATACGCAGTATTTT. Encoded protein: CASSPTGFSTDTQYF.

The chain links TRBV19 to TRBJ1-1, with a tentative D call TRBD1 (6 bases). Germline lookup yields CDR1 LNHDA and CDR2 SQIVND (reference sequence). Trimming pared 5 bases from V and 5 bases from J, leaving 21 bases between. This CDR3 comprises 16 residues. In DNA form, the CDR3 reads TGTGCCAGTAGTCGGTACCCTAGAACAGGGAATACTGAAGCTTTCTTT. Its translation: CASSRYPRTGNTEAFF.

The V gene is TRBV9, the J gene TRBJ2-5; D might be TRBD1 (6 bases). CDR1 and CDR2 (germline): SGDLS, YYNGEE. Trimming left V 1 base short and J 4 bases short, with 14 bases between. The CDR3 extends over 15 amino acids. CDR3 region: CASSVKGVIGETQYF. The CDR3 DNA reads TGTGCCAGCAGCGTAAAGGGGGTGATAGGAGAGACCCAGTACTTC.

Only a few counts were recorded for this clone. This CDR3 is CASSFNPRVDGYTF. CDR3 DNA: TGTGCCAGCAGTTTTAATCCCCGGGTGGATGGCTACACCTTC. The chain is built from TRBV28 and TRBJ1-2; no firm D call. V lost 3 bases to trimming and J lost 6 bases, with 14 bases between them. The germline CDR1 and CDR2 sequences are MDHEN and SYDVKM. The CDR3 contains 14 residues.

This clone was recorded a few times. V is TRBV2 and J is TRBJ1-1; D is possibly TRBD1 (6 bases). This CDR3 has 16 amino acids. CDR1 is SNHLY, CDR2 FYNNEI, per germline. Trimming removed 7 bases at V and 3 bases at J, with 21 bases between. The CDR3 protein is CASTPGPRGGYTEAFF. The CDR3 DNA sequence: TGTGCCAGCACCCCTGGACCCAGGGGAGGGTACACTGAAGCTTTCTTT. The entire variable domain, with the rest obtained from reference TRBV2 and TRBJ1-1, is as follows: EPEVTQTPSHQVTQMGQEVILRCVPISNHLYFYWYRQILGQKVEFLVSFYNNEISEKSEIFDDQFSVERPDGSNFTLKIRSTKLEDSAMYFCASTPGPRGGYTEAFFGQGTRLTVV.

The V call is TRBV4-1, the J call TRBJ2-1; 7 positions agree with TRBD1. The CDR3 has 17 residues. Germline CDR1 is MGHRA and CDR2 is YSYEKL. Trimming removed 2 bases from V and 3 bases from J; junction bases left unmatched: 10. The CDR3 DNA is TGCGCCAGCAGCCAAACCCGGTGGGGACAGCACTACAATGAGCAGTTCTTC. Translated, it gives CASSQTRWGQHYNEQFF.